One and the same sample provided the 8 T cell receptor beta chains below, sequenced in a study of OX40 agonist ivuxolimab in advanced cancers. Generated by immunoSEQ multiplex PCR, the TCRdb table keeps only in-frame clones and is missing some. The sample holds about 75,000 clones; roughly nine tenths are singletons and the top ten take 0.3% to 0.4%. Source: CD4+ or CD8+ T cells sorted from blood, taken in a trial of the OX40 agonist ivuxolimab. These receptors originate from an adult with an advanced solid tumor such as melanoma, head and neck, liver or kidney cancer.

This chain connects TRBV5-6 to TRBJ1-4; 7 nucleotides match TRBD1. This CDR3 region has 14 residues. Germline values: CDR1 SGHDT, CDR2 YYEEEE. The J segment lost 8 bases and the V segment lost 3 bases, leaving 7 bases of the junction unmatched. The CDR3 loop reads CASSSTGFGEKLFF. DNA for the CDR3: TGTGCCAGCAGCTCGACAGGGTTTGGGGAAAAACTGTTTTTT.

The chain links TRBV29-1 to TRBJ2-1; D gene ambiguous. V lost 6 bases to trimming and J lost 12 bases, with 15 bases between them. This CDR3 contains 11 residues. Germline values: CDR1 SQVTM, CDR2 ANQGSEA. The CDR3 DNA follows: TGCAGCGTCTACCCGACGGATGGGCAGTTCTTC. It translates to CSVYPTDGQFF.

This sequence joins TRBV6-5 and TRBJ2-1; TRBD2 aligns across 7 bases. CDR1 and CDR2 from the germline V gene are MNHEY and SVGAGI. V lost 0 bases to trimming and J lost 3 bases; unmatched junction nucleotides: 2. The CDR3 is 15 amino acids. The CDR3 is CASSYSAGIYNEQFF. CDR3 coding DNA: TGTGCCAGCAGTTACTCAGCGGGAATCTACAATGAGCAGTTCTTC.

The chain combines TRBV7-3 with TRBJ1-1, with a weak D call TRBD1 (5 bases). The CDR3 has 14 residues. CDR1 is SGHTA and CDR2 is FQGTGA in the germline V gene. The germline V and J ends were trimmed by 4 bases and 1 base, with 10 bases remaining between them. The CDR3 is CASSSGRANTEAFF. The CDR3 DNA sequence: TGTGCCAGCAGCTCGGGACGGGCGAACACTGAAGCTTTCTTT.

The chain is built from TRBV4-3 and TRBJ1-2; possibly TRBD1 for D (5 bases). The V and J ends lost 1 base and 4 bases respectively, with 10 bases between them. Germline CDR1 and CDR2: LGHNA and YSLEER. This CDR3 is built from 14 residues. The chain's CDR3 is CASSQGGGSYGYTF. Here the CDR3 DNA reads TGCGCCAGCAGCCAAGGCGGGGGGAGCTATGGCTACACCTTC.

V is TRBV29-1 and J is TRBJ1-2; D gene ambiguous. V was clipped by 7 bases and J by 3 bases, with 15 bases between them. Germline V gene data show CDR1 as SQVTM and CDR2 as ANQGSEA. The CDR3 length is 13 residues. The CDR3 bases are TGCAGCGCCGACGACCGGACTCACTATGGCTACACCTTC. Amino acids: CSADDRTHYGYTF.

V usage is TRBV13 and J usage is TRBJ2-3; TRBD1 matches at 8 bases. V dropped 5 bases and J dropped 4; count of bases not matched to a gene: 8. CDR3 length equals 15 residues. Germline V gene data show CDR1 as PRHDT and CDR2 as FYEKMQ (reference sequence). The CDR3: CASSPRTGFPDTQYF. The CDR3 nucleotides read TGTGCCAGCAGCCCCCGGACAGGGTTCCCAGATACGCAGTATTTT. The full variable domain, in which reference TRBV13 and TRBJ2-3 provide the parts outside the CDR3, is AAGVIQSPRHLIKEKRETATLKCYPIPRHDTVYWYQQGPGQDPQFLISFYEKMQSDKGSIPDRFSAQQFSDYHSELNMSSLELGDSALYFCASSPRTGFPDTQYFGPGTRLTVL.

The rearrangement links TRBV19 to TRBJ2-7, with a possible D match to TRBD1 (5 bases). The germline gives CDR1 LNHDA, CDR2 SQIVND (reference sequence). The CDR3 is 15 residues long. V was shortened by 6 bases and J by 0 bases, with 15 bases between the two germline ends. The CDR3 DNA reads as TGTGCCAGTAGCCCGCAGACAGAACTCTCCTACGAGCAGTACTTC. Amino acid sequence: CASSPQTELSYEQYF.